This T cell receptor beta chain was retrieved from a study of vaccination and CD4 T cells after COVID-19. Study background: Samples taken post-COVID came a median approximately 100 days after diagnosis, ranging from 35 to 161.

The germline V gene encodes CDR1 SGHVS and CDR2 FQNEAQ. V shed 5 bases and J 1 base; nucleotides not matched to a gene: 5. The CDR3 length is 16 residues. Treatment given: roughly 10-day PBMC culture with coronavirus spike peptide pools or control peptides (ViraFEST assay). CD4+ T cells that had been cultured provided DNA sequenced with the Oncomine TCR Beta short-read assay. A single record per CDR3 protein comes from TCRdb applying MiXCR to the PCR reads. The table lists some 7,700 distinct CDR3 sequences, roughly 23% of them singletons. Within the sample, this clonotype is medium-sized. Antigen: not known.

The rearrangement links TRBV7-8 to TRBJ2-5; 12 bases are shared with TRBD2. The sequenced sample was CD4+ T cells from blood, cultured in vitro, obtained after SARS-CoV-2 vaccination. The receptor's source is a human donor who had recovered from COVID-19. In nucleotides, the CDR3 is TGTGCCAGCAGCCCGCGGACTAGCGGGGTCCAAGAGACCCAGTACTTC. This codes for CASSPRTSGVQETQYF.